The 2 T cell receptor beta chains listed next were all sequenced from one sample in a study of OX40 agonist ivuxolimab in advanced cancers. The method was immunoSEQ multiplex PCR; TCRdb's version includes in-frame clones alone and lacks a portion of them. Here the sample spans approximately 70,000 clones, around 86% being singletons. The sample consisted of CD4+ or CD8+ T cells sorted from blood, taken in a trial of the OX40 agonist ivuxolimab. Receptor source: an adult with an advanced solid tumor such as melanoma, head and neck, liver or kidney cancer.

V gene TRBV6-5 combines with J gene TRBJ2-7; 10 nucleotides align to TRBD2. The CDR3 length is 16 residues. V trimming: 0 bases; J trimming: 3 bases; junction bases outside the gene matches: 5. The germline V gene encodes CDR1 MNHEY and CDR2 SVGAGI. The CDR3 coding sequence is TGTGCCAGCAGTTACTCACGTCTAGCGGGAGACTACGAGCAGTACTTC. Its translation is CASSYSRLAGDYEQYF.

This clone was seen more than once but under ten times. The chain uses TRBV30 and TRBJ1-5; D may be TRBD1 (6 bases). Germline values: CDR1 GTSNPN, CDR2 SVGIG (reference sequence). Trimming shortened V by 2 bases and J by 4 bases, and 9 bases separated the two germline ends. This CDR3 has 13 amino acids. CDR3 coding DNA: TGTGCCTGGAGTTTGGGGGCAAATCAGCCCCAGCATTTT. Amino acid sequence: CAWSLGANQPQHF.